The 14 T cell receptor beta chains reported below all come from one sample, sequenced in a study of T-cell memory formation after mild COVID-19. TCRdb recomputed calls from the 5' RACE reads with MiXCR, one row per CDR3 protein. The sample lists roughly 300,000 distinct CDR3 sequences; 8% to 9% were seen once. Source material: PBMCs or a T cell subset sorted from them (not recorded which). All receptors derive from a man aged 18 to 29 who had mild COVID-19 (a few samples of this study predate the infection). Cell type and time point are not known.

V usage is TRBV4-2 and J usage is TRBJ1-2; D is unresolved. The CDR3 is 12 amino acids. Germline V CDR1 and CDR2: LGHNA, YNFKEQ. The V end lost 4 bases, the J end lost 6 bases, and 9 bases lay between the germline ends. The CDR3 here is CASSPEGDGYTF. CDR3 nucleotides: TGTGCCAGCAGCCCCGAGGGAGATGGCTACACCTTC.

This clonotype was observed a handful of times. This chain links TRBV6-1 with TRBJ2-7; D tentatively reads TRBD1 or TRBD2 (5 bases each). Trimming took off 5 bases at V and 2 bases at J, with 16 bases between the two ends. Germline V gene data show CDR1 as MNHNS and CDR2 as SASEGT. The CDR3 is 15 residues long. The CDR3 reads CASSNPRDGPYEQYF. CDR3 nucleotides: TGTGCCAGCAGTAACCCCCGGGACGGACCCTACGAGCAGTACTTC.

The DNA for the CDR3 is TGTGCCAGCAGTTTTCGGGCCAGAGGCACCGGGGAGCTGTTTTTT. This sequence encodes CASSFRARGTGELFF. The chain uses TRBV28 and TRBJ2-2; D unresolved. V was clipped by 3 bases and J by 4 bases, with 12 bases between them. CDR1 and CDR2 (germline): MDHEN, SYDVKM. There are 15 residues in the CDR3.

This clonotype has only a few counts. CDR3 protein: CASSPLSGGPADTQYF. DNA for the CDR3: TGTGCCAGCAGCCCCCTTAGCGGGGGACCCGCGGATACGCAGTATTTT. The chain links TRBV7-2 to TRBJ2-3; TRBD2 matches 9 bases. J lost 6 bases, V lost 5 bases, and 12 bases had no gene match. Per germline, CDR1 SGHTA and CDR2 FQGNSA. The CDR3 length is 16 residues.

This clonotype was recorded once. This sequence joins TRBV4-1 and TRBJ1-4; 9 bases align to TRBD1. With 2 bases clipped from V and 1 base from J, the junction kept 5 bases outside the gene matches. This CDR3 is built from 17 residues. The germline V gene encodes CDR1 MGHRA and CDR2 YSYEKL. CDR3: CASSQRTGGVTNEKLFF. Here the CDR3 DNA reads TGCGCCAGCAGCCAACGCACAGGGGGCGTAACTAATGAAAAACTGTTTTTT.

This clonotype was picked up many times. This chain uses TRBV12-3 or TRBV12-4 with TRBJ1-3; 7 bases align to TRBD1. This CDR3 has 15 residues. Germline trimming cut 3 bases from V and 4 bases from J; bases unmatched to any gene: 6. CDR3 residues: CASSFNRGTGNTIYF. DNA for the CDR3: TGTGCCAGCAGTTTCAACAGGGGCACAGGAAACACCATATATTTT.

This clonotype appeared a few times. This sequence joins TRBV4-1 and TRBJ1-2, with TRBD1 matching 8 bases. The J segment lost 4 bases and the V segment lost 4 bases, leaving 8 bases of the junction unmatched. There are 15 residues in the CDR3. The germline CDR1 and CDR2 sequences are MGHRA and YSYEKL. The DNA of the CDR3 is TGCGCCAGCAGCCTCACCGACAGGGGACGCTATGGCTACACCTTC. Residues: CASSLTDRGRYGYTF.

This clonotype was recorded once. The rearrangement links TRBV2 to TRBJ2-5; D gene unclear. CDR1 is SNHLY and CDR2 is FYNNEI in the germline V gene. The V end was cut by 4 bases, the J end by 0 bases, with 6 bases between. CDR3 length: 13 amino acids. CDR3 sequence: CASSAWNQETQYF. The CDR3 DNA reads TGTGCCAGCAGTGCATGGAACCAAGAGACCCAGTACTTC.

The rearrangement uses TRBV7-2 and TRBJ1-2, with 10 nucleotides matching TRBD1. The CDR3 consists of 14 residues. Looked up from germline, CDR1 is SGHTA and CDR2 is FQGNSA. Trimming removed 1 base from V and 9 bases from J; junction bases left unmatched: 5. The CDR3 loop reads CASSLVRTGGSYTF. DNA of the CDR3: TGTGCCAGCAGCTTAGTGCGGACAGGGGGTAGCTACACCTTC.

This clonotype was recorded a few times. The chain uses TRBV11-2 and TRBJ2-5; D is undetermined. The V and J ends lost 5 bases and 7 bases respectively, with 14 bases between them. This CDR3 has 13 residues. Germline V gene data show CDR1 as SGHAT and CDR2 as FQNNGV. Here the CDR3 DNA reads TGTGCCAGCAGCCCTGCGCGGTGGGGGACCCAGTACTTC. Protein: CASSPARWGTQYF.

This clonotype was counted between two and nine times. The chain recombines TRBV29-1 with TRBJ2-1; no firm D call. Trimming removed 4 bases from V and 0 bases from J, with 13 bases in between. Germline V gives CDR1 SQVTM, CDR2 ANQGSEA. CDR3 length equals 15 residues. The chain's CDR3 is CSVAAAWGSYNEQFF. DNA of the CDR3: TGCAGCGTTGCGGCGGCTTGGGGCTCCTACAATGAGCAGTTCTTC.

The V and J genes are TRBV7-9 and TRBJ2-7; D remains unclear. The V gene lost 4 bases and the J gene lost 7 bases, with 11 bases spanning the gap. Per germline, CDR1 SEHNR and CDR2 FQNEAQ (reference sequence). The length of the CDR3 is 12 residues. The CDR3: CASSYPFAEQYF. The CDR3 coding sequence is TGTGCCAGCAGCTATCCATTTGCGGAGCAGTACTTC. The full variable domain, completed using reference TRBV7-9 and TRBJ2-7, is DTGVSQNPRHKITKRGQNVTFRCDPISEHNRLYWYRQTLGQGPEFLTYFQNEAQLEKSRLLSDRFSAERPKGSFSTLEIQRTEQGDSAMYLCASSYPFAEQYFGPGTRLTVT.

This rearrangement joins TRBV7-2 to TRBJ1-2; 7 positions agree with TRBD1. Germline CDR1 SGHTA, CDR2 FQGNSA. Trimming at V came to 5 bases and at J to 5 bases, leaving 11 bases not matched to a gene. The CDR3 has 15 amino acids. CDR3 region: CASSPQGGSWYGYTF. CDR3 in DNA: TGTGCCAGCAGCCCCCAGGGGGGATCTTGGTATGGCTACACCTTC.

This clonotype occurred a few times. This chain uses TRBV10-3 with TRBJ1-5; maybe TRBD1 (5 bases). Trimming removed 4 bases at V and 4 bases at J, with 11 bases between. The CDR3 is 14 residues long. CDR1 ENHRY and CDR2 SYGVKD come from the germline V gene. CDR3 region: CAISGGGSNQPQHF. The CDR3 DNA follows: TGTGCCATCAGTGGGGGGGGTTCTAATCAGCCCCAGCATTTT.